A selection of T cell receptor beta chains follows, all from one sample in a study of T-cell reconstitution after alpha-beta-depleted transplantation in children. Using its own MiXCR run on the PCR reads, TCRdb lists one record per CDR3 protein. The sample contains about 78,000 distinct CDR3 sequences, roughly 14% of which appear only once. Sequenced material: PBMCs, mostly from graft donor cells, taken 180 days after TCRalphabeta/CD19-depleted stem cell transplant. These receptors were collected from a male patient between 2 and 15 years old who had a stem cell transplant for acute lymphoblastic leukemia, so the T cells may come from the graft donor. Both conserved end residues are part of each CDR3. The order of the fields is clone size, J gene, D gene, CDR3 length, V gene, CDR3 protein, CDR3 DNA. A D gene is named only where the DNA matches it firmly. Size is omitted from some rows. Given values are once, few, many or a class for expanded clones.

NA TRBJ2-5 TRBD1 18 TRBV5-6 CASSLSLGQGAGWKTQYF TGTGCCAGCAGCCTCTCCTTGGGACAGGGGGCTGGCTGGAAGACCCAGTACTTC
few TRBJ2-2 TRBD2 12 TRBV20-1 CSAKRGPGELFF TGCAGTGCTAAGCGGGGGCCCGGGGAGCTGTTTTTT
NA TRBJ2-3 NA 17 TRBV3-1 CASSQDFPSADTDTQYF TGTGCCAGCAGCCAAGATTTCCCTTCGGCGGACACAGATACGCAGTATTTT
many TRBJ1-2 NA 13 TRBV20-1 CSARDRWLLGYTF TGCAGTGCTAGGGACCGATGGCTATTAGGCTACACCTTC
few TRBJ2-1 TRBD2 16 TRBV5-1 CASKFLPGGPYNEQFF TGCGCCAGCAAGTTTTTACCGGGAGGGCCATACAATGAGCAGTTCTTC
few TRBJ1-2 NA 14 TRBV5-4 CASSLPGRHYGYTF TGTGCCAGCAGCTTGCCCGGACGGCACTATGGCTACACCTTC
NA TRBJ2-7 TRBD1 15 TRBV5-6 CTSNWRATGGYEQYF TGTACCAGCAACTGGAGGGCGACAGGGGGGTACGAGCAGTACTTC
NA TRBJ1-1 NA 14 TRBV5-1 CASSYTTENTEAFF TGCGCCAGCAGCTACACGACAGAGAACACTGAAGCTTTCTTT
NA TRBJ1-2 TRBD1 19 TRBV6-5 CASSSPGTGGSSSGYGYTF TGTGCCAGCAGTTCCCCGGGGACAGGGGGCTCTTCATCTGGCTATGGCTACACCTTC
NA TRBJ2-7 NA 15 TRBV7-2 CASSLQGKRSYEQYF TGTGCCAGCAGCTTACAGGGAAAACGGTCCTACGAGCAGTACTTC
NA TRBJ2-7 NA 15 TRBV4-2 CASSLDGQFSYEQYF TGTGCCAGCAGCTTAGACGGACAGTTCTCCTACGAGCAGTACTTC
few TRBJ2-2 NA 16 TRBV7-3 CASSLFGSIGTGELFF TGTGCCAGCAGCCTTTTCGGGAGTATTGGCACCGGGGAGCTGTTTTTT
NA TRBJ1-5 TRBD1 15 TRBV28 CASSEQGDSNQPQHF TGTGCCAGCAGCGAGCAGGGGGATAGCAATCAGCCCCAGCATTTT
few TRBJ2-2 NA 12 TRBV30 CAWNKGTGELFF TGTGCCTGGAATAAGGGGACCGGGGAGCTGTTTTTT
few TRBJ2-3 TRBD1 14 TRBV6-1 CASGLGQGKMTQYF TGTGCCAGTGGACTGGGACAGGGGAAAATGACGCAGTATTTT
NA TRBJ2-3 NA 13 TRBV2 CASSWGSADTQYF TGTGCCAGCAGTTGGGGTTCGGCAGATACGCAGTATTTT
many TRBJ2-7 TRBD1 13 TRBV13 CASTLHRDREQYF TGTGCCAGCACCCTTCACAGGGACAGGGAGCAGTACTTC
NA TRBJ2-7 NA 16 TRBV20-1 CSAIRGIARNSYEQYF TGCAGTGCTATCAGGGGAATTGCGCGGAATAGCTACGAGCAGTACTTC
many TRBJ2-5 NA 12 TRBV5-1 CASSYLEETQYF TGCGCCAGCAGCTACCTCGAAGAGACCCAGTACTTC
many TRBJ2-3 NA 15 TRBV27 CAVGGDSPGTDTQYF TGTGCCGTGGGGGGCGACAGTCCCGGTACAGATACGCAGTATTTT
few TRBJ2-2 NA 14 TRBV10-3 CATTETGNTGELFF TGTGCCACGACGGAGACAGGGAACACCGGGGAGCTGTTTTTT
NA TRBJ2-3 TRBD2 15 TRBV20-1 CSALIGRGGGDTQYF TGCAGTGCTCTGATAGGGCGGGGGGGCGGAGATACGCAGTATTTT
many TRBJ2-1 NA 14 TRBV7-6 CASMRGSGGHEQFF TGTGCCAGCATGAGGGGCTCTGGCGGGCATGAGCAGTTCTTC
NA TRBJ1-2 NA 13 TRBV27 CASSATRGLRASF TGTGCCAGCAGCGCTACCCGGGGCCTCCGGGCCTCCTTC
few TRBJ2-7 TRBD1 12 TRBV29-1 CSVWDRAYEQYF TGCAGCGTCTGGGACAGGGCGTACGAGCAGTACTTC